This entry lists 8 T cell receptor beta chains sequenced from one sample in a study of monozygotic twins with inflammatory bowel disease. TCRdb reprocessed the 5' RACE reads; each CDR3 protein has one entry and no DNA is given. Its listing shows over 200,000 distinct CDR3 sequences. The specimen was blood. Receptor source: a human donor with ulcerative colitis or Crohn's disease, or a healthy co-twin of an affected twin (not recorded which).

V is TRBV6-2 or TRBV6-3 and J is TRBJ2-2; the TCRdb D gene call, TRBD1, has no DNA to confirm it. The CDR3 contains 14 residues. Germline loops: CDR1 MNHEY, CDR2 SVGEGT. The CDR3 reads CASSRTGSTGELFF.

The chain combines TRBV5-4 with TRBJ2-4; TCRdb names TRBD1, which stays unverified in the absence of DNA. Germline loops: CDR1 SGHNT, CDR2 YYREEE (reference sequence). The CDR3 has 17 amino acids. The CDR3 is CASSLYAGENRGNIQYF.

The rearrangement uses TRBV11-2 and TRBJ1-2; TCRdb calls TRBD1, which cannot be checked without DNA. Per the germline V gene, CDR1 is SGHAT and CDR2 is FQNNGV. This CDR3 has 16 amino acids. This chain's CDR3 is CASSLMPGTGPYGYTF.

The chain is built from TRBV11-2 and TRBJ2-1. Germline V gene data show CDR1 as SGHAT and CDR2 as FQNNGV. This CDR3 region has 18 residues. The CDR3 here is CASSLSIYSRRTYNEQFF.

This chain links TRBV20-1 with TRBJ2-4; the TCRdb call, TRBD2, lacks DNA for checking. The CDR3 runs to 15 residues. Germline values: CDR1 DFQATT, CDR2 SNEGSKA (reference sequence). The CDR3 loop is CSAEGAGGHIDIQYF.

V is TRBV10-2 and J is TRBJ2-3; there is no DNA to check the TCRdb D call of TRBD2. Per the germline V gene, CDR1 is WSHSY and CDR2 is SAAADI. The CDR3 has 17 amino acids. The CDR3 loop reads CASSESTLAGGRDTQYF.

This chain uses TRBV7-2 with TRBJ2-3. CDR3 size: 12 residues. Germline V lookup: CDR1 SGHTA, CDR2 FQGNSA. CDR3 sequence: CASRKTGDTQYF.

This chain connects TRBV7-2 to TRBJ2-5; TCRdb calls TRBD1, which cannot be checked without DNA. Germline loops: CDR1 SGHTA, CDR2 FQGNSA. CDR3 size: 15 residues. The CDR3 protein is CASSLVIQGQETQYF.